This is a list of T cell receptor beta chains from one sample in a study of T-cell memory formation after mild COVID-19. Via MiXCR, TCRdb re-called the 5' RACE reads, giving one row per CDR3 protein. The sample yields roughly 370,000 distinct CDR3 sequences, more than 15% seen once. The sample was PBMCs or a T cell subset sorted from them (not recorded which). These TCRs come from a man aged 18 to 30 who had mild COVID-19 (a few samples of this study predate the infection). Cell type and time point are not known. CDR3s include the opening cysteine and the closing phenylalanine or tryptophan. Each record gives: V gene, J gene, D gene, clone size, CDR3 protein, CDR3 DNA. The D gene is left open where the match is weak. Some rows mark clone size as missing; the rest say once, few, many or name a class of expanded clone.

TRBV12-3/TRBV12-4	TRBJ2-5	NA	few	CASRFGGGETQYF	TGTGCCAGCAGGTTCGGAGGGGGAGAGACCCAGTACTTC
TRBV9	TRBJ2-4	NA	NA	CASSVDREADIQYF	TGTGCCAGCAGCGTTGACAGGGAGGCGGACATTCAGTACTTC
TRBV29-1	TRBJ2-1	NA	few	CSVEPGDPYNEQFF	TGCAGCGTTGAACCGGGGGACCCTTACAATGAGCAGTTCTTC
TRBV5-6	TRBJ1-5	NA	NA	CASSLGTRSAQHF	TGTGCCAGCAGCTTGGGGACACGATCAGCCCAGCATTTT
TRBV7-2	TRBJ1-2	NA	few	CASSRRQESYTF	TGTGCCAGCAGCCGCCGACAGGAAAGCTACACCTTC
TRBV10-1	TRBJ2-1	NA	few	CASSVQGVREQFF	TGCGCCAGCAGTGTCCAAGGGGTGAGGGAGCAGTTCTTC
TRBV29-1	TRBJ2-2	NA	NA	CSVKDLDTGELFF	TGCAGCGTTAAAGACTTAGACACCGGGGAGCTGTTTTTT
TRBV28	TRBJ1-1	TRBD1	few	CASRGTGSTEAFF	TGTGCCAGCAGAGGGACAGGGAGCACTGAAGCTTTCTTT
TRBV6-1	TRBJ1-2	NA	few	CASSEGRGADYGYTF	TGTGCCAGCAGTGAAGGGAGGGGCGCGGACTATGGCTACACCTTC
TRBV29-1	TRBJ2-2	NA	NA	CSALGHPNTGELFF	TGCAGCGCCCTGGGACATCCGAACACCGGGGAGCTGTTTTTT
TRBV4-3	TRBJ2-1	TRBD2	NA	CASSPRTSGAFGQFF	TGCGCCAGCAGCCCCCGGACTAGCGGGGCGTTTGGGCAGTTCTTC
TRBV5-1	TRBJ2-4	NA	few	CASSIQGWGKNIQYF	TGCGCCAGCAGCATCCAGGGGTGGGGCAAAAACATTCAGTACTTC
TRBV6-2/TRBV6-3	TRBJ2-3	TRBD2	few	CASRPGGRTLRWSTDTQYF	TGTGCCAGCAGGCCGGGAGGGAGGACCCTCCGGTGGAGCACAGATACGCAGTATTTT
TRBV9	TRBJ2-7	TRBD2	NA	CASSVEAGGLYEQYF	TGTGCCAGCAGCGTAGAGGCGGGGGGACTCTACGAGCAGTACTTC
TRBV28	TRBJ1-6	NA	few	CASRKDRSSYNSPLHF	TGTGCCAGCAGAAAAGACAGGAGCTCCTATAATTCACCCCTCCACTTT
TRBV7-2	TRBJ2-5	TRBD1	NA	CASSPDRARQETQYF	TGTGCCAGCAGTCCCGACAGGGCCAGGCAAGAGACCCAGTACTTC
TRBV6-1	TRBJ2-5	TRBD1	NA	CATRQGPGETQYF	TGTGCCACCAGACAGGGGCCAGGAGAGACCCAGTACTTC
TRBV29-1	TRBJ2-6	TRBD2	NA	CSVESSGGTSSGANVLTF	TGCAGCGTTGAATCCTCGGGGGGGACCAGCTCTGGGGCCAACGTCCTGACTTTC
TRBV5-1	TRBJ2-1	TRBD2	NA	CASSFSLAGTNEQFF	TGCGCCAGCAGCTTTTCACTAGCGGGCACCAATGAGCAGTTCTTC
TRBV3-1	TRBJ2-6	NA	NA	CASSQVPGASVLTF	TGTGCCAGCAGCCAAGTCCCGGGGGCAAGCGTCCTGACTTTC
TRBV7-9	TRBJ1-6	NA	few	CASSLDSGYYSPLHF	TGTGCCAGCAGCTTAGACAGCGGATACTATTCACCCCTCCACTTT
TRBV5-1	TRBJ1-1	NA	few	CASSLEDPKPDTEAFF	TGCGCCAGCAGCTTGGAGGACCCCAAGCCAGACACTGAAGCTTTCTTT
TRBV10-3	TRBJ1-6	NA	NA	CAISGSVGETPLHF	TGTGCCATCAGTGGCTCTGTGGGGGAAACACCCCTCCACTTT
TRBV5-1	TRBJ2-3	NA	few	CASSLALGFSTDTQYF	TGCGCCAGCAGCTTGGCCTTGGGGTTTAGCACAGATACGCAGTATTTT
TRBV7-6	TRBJ1-2	NA	NA	CASSDRADGYTF	TGTGCCAGCAGCGACAGAGCGGATGGCTACACCTTC
TRBV20-1	TRBJ2-3	NA	NA	CSRPGRPTDTQYF	TGCTCCCGACCAGGGAGACCCACAGATACGCAGTATTTT
TRBV14	TRBJ2-7	TRBD2	many	CASSRTSAHEQYF	TGTGCCAGCAGCCGGACTAGCGCCCACGAGCAGTACTTC
TRBV7-2	TRBJ1-1	NA	few	CASSFIRDTEAFF	TGTGCCAGCAGCTTTATCAGGGACACTGAAGCTTTCTTT
TRBV5-4	TRBJ2-1	TRBD1	few	CASGGDRYNEQFF	TGTGCCAGCGGAGGGGACAGGTACAATGAGCAGTTCTTC
TRBV7-9	TRBJ2-5	TRBD2	few	CASSPGGGLYQETQYF	TGTGCCAGCAGCCCCGGGGGGGGGCTATACCAAGAGACCCAGTACTTC
TRBV7-9	TRBJ1-5	NA	NA	CASTTDPSQPQHF	TGTGCCAGCACCACTGATCCGAGTCAGCCCCAGCATTTT
TRBV27	TRBJ2-7	NA	NA	CASSPFGGYEQYF	TGTGCCAGCAGTCCCTTTGGGGGCTACGAGCAGTACTTC
TRBV7-2	TRBJ2-5	TRBD2	few	CASSLGVRGSETQYF	TGTGCCAGCAGCTTAGGGGTCCGCGGGAGCGAGACCCAGTACTTC
TRBV7-9	TRBJ2-6	NA	NA	CASAPSGANVLTF	TGTGCCAGCGCACCGTCCGGGGCCAACGTCCTGACTTTC
TRBV4-1	TRBJ2-5	NA	NA	CASSQGDRGETQYF	TGCGCCAGCAGCCAAGGGGATCGTGGGGAGACCCAGTACTTC
TRBV11-1	TRBJ2-2	NA	NA	CASSLPPGPTGELFF	TGTGCCAGCAGCCTCCCTCCGGGGCCCACCGGGGAGCTGTTTTTT
TRBV11-2	TRBJ2-3	NA	few	CASSPRTGHTSTDTQYF	TGTGCCAGCAGCCCCCGGACCGGCCATACTAGCACAGATACGCAGTATTTT
TRBV5-1	TRBJ2-3	TRBD1	NA	CASSRGTAATDTQYF	TGCGCCAGCAGCCGAGGGACAGCCGCCACAGATACGCAGTATTTT
TRBV11-2	TRBJ2-2	NA	few	CASSFLRDSPGIGELFF	TGTGCCAGCAGCTTCCTCCGGGACTCCCCAGGCATCGGGGAGCTGTTTTTT
TRBV7-2	TRBJ1-6	TRBD1	few	CASSFTGTASGPLHF	TGTGCCAGCAGCTTCACCGGGACAGCAAGCGGGCCCCTCCACTTT
TRBV5-6	TRBJ1-6	NA	few	CASSLGGTILHF	TGTGCCAGCAGCTTGGGGGGTACGATCCTCCACTTT
TRBV4-3	TRBJ2-5	TRBD2	many	CASSQEVPVSNGGGETQYF	TGCGCCAGCAGCCAAGAGGTTCCGGTCTCCAACGGGGGGGGAGAGACCCAGTACTTC
TRBV2	TRBJ2-5	TRBD2	NA	CASSEGTSGGTSPKTQYF	TGTGCCAGCAGTGAAGGGACTAGCGGGGGAACGAGCCCCAAGACCCAGTACTTC
TRBV4-1	TRBJ1-4	NA	NA	CASSPLLKGVSNEKLFF	TGCGCCAGCAGCCCTCTCTTAAAGGGGGTATCTAATGAAAAACTGTTTTTT
TRBV5-1	TRBJ1-2	TRBD1	NA	CASTPRGTGTGYGYTF	TGCGCCAGCACCCCGCGAGGGACCGGGACAGGTTACGGCTACACCTTC
TRBV6-2/TRBV6-3	TRBJ2-3	TRBD2	few	CASSSPSGGTPGPPQYF	TGTGCCAGCAGTTCTCCTAGCGGGGGAACCCCTGGGCCTCCGCAGTATTTT
TRBV6-2/TRBV6-3	TRBJ1-1	NA	few	CASSQVAEAFF	TGTGCCAGCAGCCAGGTTGCCGAAGCTTTCTTT
TRBV5-1	TRBJ2-1	TRBD2	NA	CASSTEGLATYNEQFF	TGCGCCAGCAGTACGGAAGGACTAGCCACCTACAATGAGCAGTTCTTC
TRBV27	TRBJ2-7	TRBD2	NA	CASSFSGGIYEQYF	TGTGCCAGCAGTTTCAGCGGGGGGATCTACGAGCAGTACTTC